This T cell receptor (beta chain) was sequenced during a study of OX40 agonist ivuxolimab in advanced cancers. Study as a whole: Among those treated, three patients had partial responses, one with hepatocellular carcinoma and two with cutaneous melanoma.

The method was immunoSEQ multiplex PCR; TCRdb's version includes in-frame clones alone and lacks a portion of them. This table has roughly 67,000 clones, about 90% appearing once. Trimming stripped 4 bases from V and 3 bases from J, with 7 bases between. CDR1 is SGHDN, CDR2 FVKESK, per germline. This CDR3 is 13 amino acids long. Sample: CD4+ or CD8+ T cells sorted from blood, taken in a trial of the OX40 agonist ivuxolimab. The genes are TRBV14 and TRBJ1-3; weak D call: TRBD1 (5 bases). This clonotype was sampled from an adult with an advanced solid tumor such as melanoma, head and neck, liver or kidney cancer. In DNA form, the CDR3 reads TGTGCCAGCAGCCCTCAGGGTGGAAACACCATATATTTT. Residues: CASSPQGGNTIYF.